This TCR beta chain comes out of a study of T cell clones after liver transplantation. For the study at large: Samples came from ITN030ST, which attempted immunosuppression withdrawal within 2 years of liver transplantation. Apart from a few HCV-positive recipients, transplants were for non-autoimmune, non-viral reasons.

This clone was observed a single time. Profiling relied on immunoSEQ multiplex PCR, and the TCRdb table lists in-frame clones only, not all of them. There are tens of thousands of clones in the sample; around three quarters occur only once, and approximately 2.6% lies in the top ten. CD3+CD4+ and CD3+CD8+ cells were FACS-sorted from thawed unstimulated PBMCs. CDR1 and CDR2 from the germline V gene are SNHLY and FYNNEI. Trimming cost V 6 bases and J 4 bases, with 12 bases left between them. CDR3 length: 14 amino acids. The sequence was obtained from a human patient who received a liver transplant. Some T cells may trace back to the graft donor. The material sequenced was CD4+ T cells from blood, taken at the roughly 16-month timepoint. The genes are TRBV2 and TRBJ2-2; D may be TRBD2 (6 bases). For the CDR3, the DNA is TGTGCCAGCAGGGCGACTAGTAGCACCGGGGAGCTGTTTTTT. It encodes CASRATSSTGELFF. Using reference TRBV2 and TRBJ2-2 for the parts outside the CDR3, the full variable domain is EPEVTQTPSHQVTQMGQEVILRCVPISNHLYFYWYRQILGQKVEFLVSFYNNEISEKSEIFDDQFSVERPDGSNFTLKIRSTKLEDSAMYFCASRATSSTGELFFGEGSRLTVL.